Given below is one T cell receptor (beta chain) in context. Profiled with immunoSEQ multiplex PCR; TCRdb holds only in-frame clones, not every one. The repertoire has about 48,000 clones, 70% to 90% of them found once; the top ten carry 45% to 55%. Trimming stripped 4 bases from V and 0 bases from J, with 10 bases between. Germline CDR1 and CDR2: MNHEY and SMNVEV (reference sequence). This CDR3 has 15 residues. The source of the sample is a study of OX40 agonist ivuxolimab in advanced cancers. The chain has TRBV27 and TRBJ1-3, with D tentatively TRBD1 (5 bases). The source of this sequence is an adult with an advanced solid tumor such as melanoma, head and neck, liver or kidney cancer. The specimen comprised CD4+ or CD8+ T cells sorted from blood, sampled in a trial of the OX40 agonist ivuxolimab. CDR3 loop: CASSSVGGSGNTIYF. CDR3 coding DNA: TGTGCCAGCAGTTCGGTTGGGGGCTCTGGAAACACCATATATTTT.